Listed here are 30 T cell receptor beta chains from one sample, sequenced in a study of OX40 agonist ivuxolimab in advanced cancers. Some clones are missing from TCRdb's copy, which holds only in-frame ones; the method was immunoSEQ multiplex PCR. The data contain 64,000 or so clones, approximately 80% of them singletons. Sequenced material: CD4+ or CD8+ T cells sorted from blood, taken in a trial of the OX40 agonist ivuxolimab. Source of these receptors: an adult with an advanced solid tumor such as melanoma, head and neck, liver or kidney cancer.

The chain links TRBV5-1 to TRBJ2-6; D is unresolved. The germline CDR1 and CDR2 sequences are SGHRS and YFSETQ. This CDR3 region has 15 residues. The V gene lost 2 bases and the J gene lost 0 bases, with 6 bases spanning the gap. The CDR3 DNA reads as TGCGCCAGCAGCTTATTAAACTCTGGGGCCAACGTCCTGACTTTC. This translates into CASSLLNSGANVLTF.

The gene calls are TRBV7-9 and TRBJ2-3; 12 nucleotides align to TRBD2. There are 16 residues in the CDR3. Trimming at V came to 2 bases and at J to 0 bases, leaving 0 bases not matched to a gene. The V gene's germline CDR1 is SEHNR and CDR2 FQNEAQ (reference sequence). CDR3 sequence (DNA): TGTGCCAGCAGCTTACTAGCGGGGGGGAGCACAGATACGCAGTATTTT. This translates into CASSLLAGGSTDTQYF. The full variable domain, rest sourced from reference TRBV7-9 and TRBJ2-3, is DTGVSQNPRHKITKRGQNVTFRCDPISEHNRLYWYRQTLGQGPEFLTYFQNEAQLEKSRLLSDRFSAERPKGSFSTLEIQRTEQGDSAMYLCASSLLAGGSTDTQYFGPGTRLTVL.

V and J are TRBV20-1 and TRBJ2-7; perhaps TRBD1 as D (5 bases). Germline-derived CDR1 and CDR2 are DFQATT and SNEGSKA (reference sequence). V lost 6 bases to trimming and J lost 6 bases, with 12 bases between them. CDR3 size: 11 residues. CDR3 coding DNA: TGCAGTGCGGACAATCCCTCCGAGCAGTACTTC. It is translated as CSADNPSEQYF.

This clone has just one count. This chain uses TRBV2 with TRBJ2-2; 7 bases are shared with TRBD1. This CDR3 contains 16 residues. Germline trimming cut 10 bases from V and 4 bases from J; bases unmatched to any gene: 15. Germline V gives CDR1 SNHLY, CDR2 FYNNEI. DNA for the CDR3: TGTGCCATCAGGGGGAAGACAGGGTGGGCCACCGGGGAGCTGTTTTTT. Translation: CAIRGKTGWATGELFF.

The chain has TRBV18 and TRBJ1-1; tentatively, D is TRBD1 (5 bases). The CDR3 contains 17 residues. Germline lookup yields CDR1 KGHSH and CDR2 LQKENI. The V end lost 4 bases, the J end lost 3 bases, and 21 bases lay between the germline ends. The chain's CDR3 is CASSQTPLQVWHTEAFF. DNA of the CDR3: TGTGCCAGCTCACAGACCCCACTACAGGTTTGGCACACTGAAGCTTTCTTT.

This clone has a single count. The V gene is TRBV5-6, the J gene TRBJ1-1, with D hard to call. Per germline, CDR1 SGHDT and CDR2 YYEEEE. This CDR3 is 13 amino acids long. Trimming shortened V by 3 bases and J by 5 bases, and 11 bases separated the two germline ends. Here the CDR3 reads CASSSGVQTEAFF. The DNA for the CDR3 is TGTGCCAGCAGCTCGGGCGTGCAAACTGAAGCTTTCTTT.

In its sample, this clone is medium-sized. V is TRBV27 and J is TRBJ2-7, with 11 bases that match TRBD1. V gave up 6 bases and J gave up 7 bases; unmatched junction bases: 14. Looked up from germline, CDR1 is MNHEY and CDR2 is SMNVEV (reference sequence). This CDR3 region has 16 residues. CDR3 region: CASRTLAGQGVYEQYF. The DNA of the CDR3 is TGTGCCAGCAGAACCCTTGCGGGACAGGGGGTTTATGAGCAGTACTTC.

The chain couples TRBV9 to TRBJ2-3; possible D gene TRBD1, 6 bases. The length of the CDR3 is 16 residues. V was pared by 0 bases and J by 4 bases, with 15 bases between. CDR1 and CDR2 from the germline V gene are SGDLS and YYNGEE. This chain's CDR3 is CASSVVAGARADTQYF. The CDR3, as DNA: TGTGCCAGCAGCGTAGTGGCAGGGGCGCGGGCAGATACGCAGTATTTT.

The chain has TRBV5-1 and TRBJ2-2; TRBD1 or TRBD2 may be the D gene (5 bases each). CDR1 is SGHRS and CDR2 is YFSETQ in the germline V gene. The V and J ends lost 2 bases and 1 base respectively, with 9 bases between them. The CDR3 loop spans 15 amino acids. The CDR3 region is CASSFGDLNTGELFF. The DNA for the CDR3 is TGCGCCAGCAGCTTCGGGGACCTGAACACCGGGGAGCTGTTTTTT. Variable domain in full (rest from reference TRBV5-1 and TRBJ2-2): KAGVTQTPRYLIKTRGQQVTLSCSPISGHRSVSWYQQTPGQGLQFLFEYFSETQRNKGNFPGRFSGRQFSNSRSEMNVSTLELGDSALYLCASSFGDLNTGELFFGEGSRLTVL.

This chain links TRBV5-4 with TRBJ1-1; D gene unclear. In germline, CDR1 is SGHNT, CDR2 YYREEE (reference sequence). Between the trimmed V and J ends, which lost 0 bases and 6 bases, there was a span of 9 bases. The CDR3 covers 13 residues. CDR3 amino acids: CASSLEVYAEAFF. The CDR3 nucleotides read TGTGCCAGCAGCTTGGAAGTTTATGCTGAAGCTTTCTTT.

The V and J genes are TRBV5-6 and TRBJ2-1, with D unresolved. V was clipped by 0 bases and J by 3 bases, with 16 bases between them. Germline V gene data show CDR1 as SGHDT and CDR2 as YYEEEE. The CDR3 length is 17 residues. The CDR3 nucleotides read TGTGCCAGCAGCTTGGGGGCTAGTCGTTTCATCTACAATGAGCAGTTCTTC. This gives the protein CASSLGASRFIYNEQFF.

V usage is TRBV4-1 and J usage is TRBJ1-1; no reliable D call. Trimming removed 1 base at V and 4 bases at J, with 16 bases between. The CDR3 is 16 amino acids. Germline V lookup: CDR1 MGHRA, CDR2 YSYEKL. CDR3 loop: CASSQGTGLLITEAFF. The CDR3 coding sequence is TGCGCCAGCAGCCAAGGGACCGGACTACTTATCACTGAAGCTTTCTTT.

This chain uses TRBV25-1 with TRBJ2-1; D is ambiguous. The CDR3 length is 14 residues. The germline V and J ends were trimmed by 1 base and 9 bases, with 13 bases remaining between them. Germline CDR1 and CDR2: MGHDK and SYGVNS. The CDR3 sequence is CASSEFPEFGEQFF. DNA for the CDR3: TGTGCCAGCAGTGAATTTCCCGAGTTTGGTGAGCAGTTCTTC.

This chain connects TRBV5-4 to TRBJ2-5; unclear D gene. This CDR3 has 15 amino acids. Germline V gene data show CDR1 as SGHNT and CDR2 as YYREEE (reference sequence). V gave up 4 bases and J gave up 5 bases, with 18 bases separating them. The DNA of the CDR3 is TGTGCCAGCAGCCCCACGACACGGGCGTCGGAGACCCAGTACTTC. It translates to CASSPTTRASETQYF.

The chain has TRBV10-1 and TRBJ2-1, with 7 bases that match TRBD2. This CDR3 spans 16 amino acids. Trimming removed 0 bases from V and 2 bases from J; junction bases left unmatched: 4. Germline V gives CDR1 WNHNN, CDR2 SYGVQD (reference sequence). The CDR3 loop reads CASSESGLAAYNEQFF. CDR3 nucleotide sequence: TGCGCCAGCAGTGAGTCGGGGCTAGCGGCCTACAATGAGCAGTTCTTC.

This clone is a singleton in its sample. CDR3 protein: CASSLTDGYGYTF. The CDR3, as DNA: TGTGCCAGCAGCTTAACAGATGGCTATGGCTACACCTTC. The chain joins TRBV7-3 to TRBJ1-2, with D unresolved. CDR1 and CDR2 from the germline V gene are SGHTA and FQGTGA. This CDR3 has 13 amino acids. With 0 bases removed from V and 4 bases from J, the gap between germline ends came to 6 bases.

The genes are TRBV5-1 and TRBJ1-4, with 7 bases that match TRBD1. The germline CDR1 and CDR2 sequences are SGHRS and YFSETQ. V trimming: 4 bases; J trimming: 6 bases; junction bases outside the gene matches: 6. This CDR3 has 14 amino acids. CDR3 coding DNA: TGCGCCAGCAGCATAACCGGGACAGATGAAAAACTGTTTTTT. It encodes CASSITGTDEKLFF. Together with reference TRBV5-1 and TRBJ1-4, the CDR3 gives the full variable domain: KAGVTQTPRYLIKTRGQQVTLSCSPISGHRSVSWYQQTPGQGLQFLFEYFSETQRNKGNFPGRFSGRQFSNSRSEMNVSTLELGDSALYLCASSITGTDEKLFFGSGTQLSVL.

The chain links TRBV9 to TRBJ2-3, with D unclear. The CDR3 has 13 amino acids. Germline CDR1 SGDLS, CDR2 YYNGEE. V was cut by 3 bases and J by 2 bases, with 7 bases left in between. The CDR3 spells CASSALLTDTQYF. CDR3 sequence (DNA): TGTGCCAGCAGCGCCCTCCTCACAGATACGCAGTATTTT.

The gene calls are TRBV7-8 and TRBJ2-3, with TRBD2 matching 10 bases. With 2 bases clipped from V and 3 bases from J, the junction kept 2 bases outside the gene matches. Looked up from germline, CDR1 is SGHVS and CDR2 is FQNEAQ. The CDR3 runs 15 residues. DNA of the CDR3: TGTGCCAGCAGCTTAAAGCGGGGGGGGACAGATACGCAGTATTTT. It specifies CASSLKRGGTDTQYF.

This chain links TRBV5-1 with TRBJ2-1, with 11 bases identical to TRBD2. V dropped 0 bases and J dropped 5; count of bases not matched to a gene: 1. This CDR3 comprises 15 residues. The germline gives CDR1 SGHRS, CDR2 YFSETQ. CDR3 bases: TGCGCCAGCAGCTTGGCGACTAGCGGGGACAATGAGCAGTTCTTC. Protein sequence: CASSLATSGDNEQFF.

This clone was seen a handful of times. The chain carries TRBV2 and TRBJ1-1, with 12 bases that match TRBD1. V lost 6 bases and J lost 5; bases outside the gene matches: 7. The CDR3 spans 15 residues. Germline V CDR1 and CDR2: SNHLY, FYNNEI. The CDR3 here is CASRGTGGEETEAFF. CDR3 sequence (DNA): TGTGCCAGCAGGGGGACAGGGGGCGAAGAAACTGAAGCTTTCTTT.

This clone was recorded only once. This chain joins TRBV9 and TRBJ2-3, with TRBD1 identical over 7 bases. Trimming cost V 0 bases and J 2 bases; bases outside gene matches: 6. CDR3 length equals 16 residues. Germline V gives CDR1 SGDLS, CDR2 YYNGEE. The CDR3 coding sequence is TGTGCCAGCAGCGTAGGACCGGGACAGACCACAGATACGCAGTATTTT. This translates into CASSVGPGQTTDTQYF.

The chain employs TRBV5-1 and TRBJ2-6, with D hard to call. Germline V gene sequence: CDR1 SGHRS, CDR2 YFSETQ. Between the trimmed V and J ends, which lost 3 bases and 4 bases, there was a span of 8 bases. This CDR3 region has 14 residues. For the CDR3, the DNA is TGCGCCAGCAGCTACGCGACCGGGGCCAACGTCCTGACTTTC. Its translation is CASSYATGANVLTF.

The chain recombines TRBV9 with TRBJ2-3, with TRBD1 matching 7 bases. Germline loops: CDR1 SGDLS, CDR2 YYNGEE. The junction had 12 bases not matched to a gene; V was cut back by 3 bases and J by 5 bases. CDR3 length equals 16 residues. DNA of the CDR3: TGTGCCAGCAGCGCTTTTACAGGGGCGTCCAGAGATACGCAGTATTTT. Its protein product is CASSAFTGASRDTQYF. Using reference TRBV9 and TRBJ2-3 for the parts outside the CDR3, the full variable domain is DSGVTQTPKHLITATGQRVTLRCSPRSGDLSVYWYQQSLDQGLQFLIQYYNGEERAKGNILERFSAQQFPDLHSELNLSSLELGDSALYFCASSAFTGASRDTQYFGPGTRLTVL.

The chain couples TRBV5-1 to TRBJ2-3, with 11 bases lining up with TRBD2. CDR3 size: 17 residues. The ends lost 0 bases at V and 3 bases at J; junction bases unmatched: 6. Germline values: CDR1 SGHRS, CDR2 YFSETQ. CDR3 amino acids: CASSLALAGGGTDTQYF. DNA for the CDR3: TGCGCCAGCAGCTTGGCCCTAGCGGGAGGAGGGACAGATACGCAGTATTTT.

The V and J genes are TRBV19 and TRBJ2-3, with 7 bases matching TRBD1. With V trimmed by 6 bases and J by 0 bases, 6 bases remained unmatched. The CDR3 runs to 15 residues. Germline CDR1 LNHDA, CDR2 SQIVND (reference sequence). The CDR3 sequence: CASRGTAASTDTQYF. The CDR3 DNA reads as TGTGCCAGTAGAGGGACAGCGGCTAGCACAGATACGCAGTATTTT.

V and J are TRBV6-1 and TRBJ2-3; TRBD1 matches at 8 bases. The J segment lost 0 bases and the V segment lost 6 bases, leaving 5 bases of the junction unmatched. This CDR3 region has 15 residues. The germline V gene encodes CDR1 MNHNS and CDR2 SASEGT. The CDR3 region has the DNA TGTGCCAGCAGGAGGCGGGACAGGAGCACAGATACGCAGTATTTT. Its protein is CASRRRDRSTDTQYF.

V usage is TRBV4-1 and J usage is TRBJ1-2; D possibly corresponds to TRBD1 (5 bases). Germline CDR1 MGHRA, CDR2 YSYEKL. V was shortened by 4 bases and J by 4 bases, with 16 bases between the two germline ends. This CDR3 comprises 15 residues. CDR3 coding DNA: TGCGCCAGCAGCCGAATCGGGGGTCTTGGCTATGGCTACACCTTC. Translated, it gives CASSRIGGLGYGYTF.

The chain recombines TRBV28 with TRBJ1-4; no clear D. V lost 6 bases and J 5 bases, leaving 13 bases between the germline ends. The germline gives CDR1 MDHEN, CDR2 SYDVKM. The length of the CDR3 is 14 residues. The CDR3 protein is CASSRRFINEKLFF. The CDR3 DNA reads TGTGCCAGCAGCCGGCGGTTTATAAATGAAAAACTGTTTTTT.

The chain combines TRBV5-1 with TRBJ2-1; either TRBD1 or TRBD2 may fit D (5 bases each). The germline V gene encodes CDR1 SGHRS and CDR2 YFSETQ. The CDR3 has 13 amino acids. Between the trimmed V and J ends, which lost 4 bases and 10 bases, there was a span of 15 bases. In nucleotides, the CDR3 is TGCGCCAGCAGCCCGGGACCGCCTTTCGAGCAGTTCTTC. The encoded protein is CASSPGPPFEQFF.